Listed below are T cell receptor beta chains from one sample, sequenced in a study of shared clonotypes between healthy human individuals. Only in-frame clones appear in the TCRdb table, and some are missing; sequencing was by immunoSEQ multiplex PCR. Of some 1,900,000 clones in the sample, about 95% were seen once. The sample was naive CD8+ T cells sorted from blood. The receptors were gathered from a man younger than 30 in good health. The CDR3 runs from the conserved cysteine through the conserved F or W. A D gene is named only where the DNA matches it firmly. Clone size is given for some rows only: seen once, a few or many times, or a class if the clone is expanded.

CDR3 length	clone size	J gene	V gene	D gene	CDR3 DNA	CDR3 protein
14	few	TRBJ1-1	TRBV7-9	-	TGTGCCAGCAGCTTCCCGCAGATGAACACTGAAGCTTTCTTT	CASSFPQMNTEAFF
17	-	TRBJ1-5	TRBV7-9	-	TGTGCCAGCAGCAGCTTGGAGACGGAATATAGCAATCAGCCCCAGCATTTT	CASSSLETEYSNQPQHF
15	-	TRBJ1-3	TRBV6-5	TRBD1	TGTGCCAGCAGTTATAAAGTCCTACAGGGGGACACCATATATTTT	CASSYKVLQGDTIYF
19	-	TRBJ2-1	TRBV7-9	-	TGTGCCAGCTTCCCCGCCGACGGACTCCTTATCGACTCCTACAATGAGCAGTTCTTC	CASFPADGLLIDSYNEQFF
15	-	TRBJ2-7	TRBV4-3	TRBD2	TGCGCCAGCAGCCAAGTCAGCGGGAGAGCCTACGAGCAGTACTTC	CASSQVSGRAYEQYF
17	-	TRBJ1-4	TRBV19	-	TGTGCCAGTAGTATTCCCGAAAACGCGGGGCCTGATGAAAAACTGTTTTTT	CASSIPENAGPDEKLFF
16	-	TRBJ1-2	TRBV4-3	-	TGCGCCAGCAGCCAAGCCTTGGTGGCAGCGTTCTATGGCTACACCTTC	CASSQALVAAFYGYTF
13	-	TRBJ1-4	TRBV6-5	-	TGTGCCAGCAGGGTAGCAGCTAATGAAAAACTGTTTTTT	CASRVAANEKLFF
16	-	TRBJ2-7	TRBV11-2	TRBD2	TGTGCCAGCAGCTTAGGGCCTAGCGGGTGGACTTACGAGCAGTACTTC	CASSLGPSGWTYEQYF
15	-	TRBJ2-1	TRBV11-2	TRBD1	TGTGCCAGCAGCTTAGGGCAGGGGGCTAACAATGAGCAGTTCTTC	CASSLGQGANNEQFF
15	-	TRBJ2-7	TRBV7-9	TRBD1	TGTGCCAGCAGCTTAGGGGGCCAGGGGGCTTACGAGCAGTACTTC	CASSLGGQGAYEQYF
15	-	TRBJ1-6	TRBV13	-	TGTGCCAGCAGCAAGGCGATCTCCTATAATTCACCCCTCCACTTT	CASSKAISYNSPLHF
15	few	TRBJ2-3	TRBV27	-	TGTGCCAGCAGTTTGGCGTCTCCTTACACAGATACGCAGTATTTT	CASSLASPYTDTQYF
14	-	TRBJ2-7	TRBV5-1	-	TGCGCCAGCAGCTTTTCGACCGAAGACTACGAGCAGTACTTC	CASSFSTEDYEQYF